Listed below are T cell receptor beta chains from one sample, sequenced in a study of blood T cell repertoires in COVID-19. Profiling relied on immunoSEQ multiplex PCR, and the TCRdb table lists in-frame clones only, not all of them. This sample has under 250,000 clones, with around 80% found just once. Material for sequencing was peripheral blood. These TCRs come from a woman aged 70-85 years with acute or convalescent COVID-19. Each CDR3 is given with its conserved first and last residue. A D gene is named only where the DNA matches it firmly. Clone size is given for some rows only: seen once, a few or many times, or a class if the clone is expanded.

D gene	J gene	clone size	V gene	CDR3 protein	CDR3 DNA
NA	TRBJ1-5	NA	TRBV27	CASSSQYSNQPQHF	TGTGCCAGCAGTTCCCAGTATAGCAATCAGCCCCAGCATTTT
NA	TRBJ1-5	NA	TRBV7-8	CASSRQVDQPQHF	TGTGCCAGCAGCCGACAGGTCGATCAGCCCCAGCATTTT
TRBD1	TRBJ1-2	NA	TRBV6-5	CASSWTGSNYGYTF	TGTGCCAGCAGTTGGACAGGGTCAAACTATGGCTACACCTTC
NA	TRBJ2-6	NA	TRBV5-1	CASSLGDSSGANVLTF	TGCGCCAGCAGCTTGGGCGACAGCTCTGGGGCCAACGTCCTGACTTTC
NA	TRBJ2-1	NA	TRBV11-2	CASSLEIGSFNEQFF	TGTGCCAGCAGCTTAGAAATCGGGAGTTTCAATGAGCAGTTCTTC
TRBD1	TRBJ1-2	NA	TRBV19	CASSTRYRGHYGYTF	TGTGCCAGTAGTACCCGATACAGGGGGCACTATGGCTACACCTTC
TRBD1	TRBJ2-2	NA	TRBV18	CASSPLMVRGRITGELFF	TGTGCCAGCTCACCACTAATGGTCAGGGGGCGAATTACCGGGGAGCTGTTTTTT
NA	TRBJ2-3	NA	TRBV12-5	CASDPSIRSLHGDTQYF	TGTGCTAGTGACCCATCCATCCGGTCGCTGCACGGAGATACGCAGTATTTT
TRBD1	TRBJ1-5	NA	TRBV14	CASSQDRWRGLYCNQPQHF	TGTGCCAGCAGCCAAGATCGGTGGAGGGGGCTCTATTGCAATCAGCCCCAGCATTTT
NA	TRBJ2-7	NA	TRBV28	CASSLQYEQYF	TGTGCCAGCAGCCTGCAGTACGAGCAGTACTTC
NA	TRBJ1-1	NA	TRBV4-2	CASSQDNRGNTEAFF	TGTGCCAGCAGCCAAGATAATCGAGGGAACACTGAAGCTTTCTTT
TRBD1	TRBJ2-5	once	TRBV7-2	CASSQRGQAGAAQYF	TGTGCCAGCAGCCAGAGGGGACAGGCCGGGGCGGCCCAGTACTTC
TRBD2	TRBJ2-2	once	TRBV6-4	CASRASGNTGELFF	TGTGCCAGCAGGGCTAGCGGTAACACCGGGGAGCTGTTTTTT
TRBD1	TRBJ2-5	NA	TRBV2	CASIRQGHSQETQYF	TGTGCCAGCATCCGACAGGGGCACTCCCAAGAGACCCAGTACTTC
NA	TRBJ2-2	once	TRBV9	CASSVTPHPNTGELFF	TGTGCCAGCAGCGTAACTCCTCACCCGAACACCGGGGAGCTGTTTTTT
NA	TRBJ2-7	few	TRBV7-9	CASSPGRVSYEQYF	TGTGCCAGCAGCCCCGGGCGGGTCTCCTACGAGCAGTACTTC
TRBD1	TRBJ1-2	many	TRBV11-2	CASSFTGGRNYGYTF	TGTGCCAGCAGCTTTACAGGGGGCCGGAACTATGGCTACACCTTC
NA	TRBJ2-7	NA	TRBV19	CASSIQGHSYEQYF	TGTGCCAGTAGTATACAGGGACATTCCTACGAGCAGTACTTC
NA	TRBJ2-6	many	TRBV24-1	CATSLGSGANVLTF	TGTGCCACCAGTCTCGGTTCTGGGGCCAACGTCCTGACTTTC
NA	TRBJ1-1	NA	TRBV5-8	CASSLGVGAIMNTEAFF	TGTGCCAGCAGCTTGGGGGTAGGGGCTATTATGAACACTGAAGCTTTCTTT